This is a list of T cell receptor beta chains from one sample in a study of monozygotic twins with inflammatory bowel disease. Each CDR3 protein gets one entry in TCRdb, which reprocessed the 5' RACE reads and gives no DNA. This listing includes 440,000 or so distinct CDR3 sequences. Sequenced material: blood. The receptor source for this set is a human donor with ulcerative colitis or Crohn's disease, or a healthy co-twin of an affected twin (not recorded which). Both conserved end residues are part of each CDR3.

v_gene: TRBV20-1; j_gene: TRBJ2-1; CDR3aa: CSAIFFGFRRNEQFF
v_gene: TRBV11-2; j_gene: TRBJ2-7; CDR3aa: CASSLGHGGYEQYF
v_gene: TRBV9; j_gene: TRBJ2-3; CDR3aa: CASSGQRGGTDTQYF
v_gene: TRBV7-2; j_gene: TRBJ2-5; CDR3aa: CASSPYTGRETQYF
v_gene: TRBV9; j_gene: TRBJ2-1; CDR3aa: CASSVAGGPYNEQFF
v_gene: TRBV7-2; j_gene: TRBJ1-1; CDR3aa: CASSLERLLNTEAFF
v_gene: TRBV10-3; j_gene: TRBJ1-2; CDR3aa: CAADSGVRGYTF
v_gene: TRBV2; j_gene: TRBJ1-2; CDR3aa: CASGRDREFGYGYTF
v_gene: TRBV9; j_gene: TRBJ2-3; CDR3aa: CASSVVSSRTDTQYF
v_gene: TRBV4-2; j_gene: TRBJ1-4; CDR3aa: CASSQEIPGIKAGDEKLFF
v_gene: TRBV20-1; j_gene: TRBJ2-1; CDR3aa: CSARAERGAANEQFF
v_gene: TRBV7-9; j_gene: TRBJ2-7; CDR3aa: CASSSRDEQYF
v_gene: TRBV20-1; j_gene: TRBJ2-7; CDR3aa: CSATGPTSTYEQYF
v_gene: TRBV7-8; j_gene: TRBJ2-1; CDR3aa: CASSSPDYIHEQFF
v_gene: TRBV6-1; j_gene: TRBJ2-7; CDR3aa: CASSEGRGGYEQYF
v_gene: TRBV4-1; j_gene: TRBJ2-1; CDR3aa: CASSQVRASGSDEQFF
v_gene: TRBV7-9; j_gene: TRBJ1-3; CDR3aa: CASSPFSTSGNTIYF
v_gene: TRBV11-1; j_gene: TRBJ2-1; CDR3aa: CASSLASASGPPGQFF
v_gene: TRBV15; j_gene: TRBJ2-1; CDR3aa: CATSSWRNYNEQFF
v_gene: TRBV18; j_gene: TRBJ1-2; CDR3aa: CASSPNRGPGYGYTF
v_gene: TRBV29-1; j_gene: TRBJ1-5; CDR3aa: CSVEKVQSRGSQPQHF
v_gene: TRBV27; j_gene: TRBJ2-3; CDR3aa: CASSAAGGRADTQYF
v_gene: TRBV6-1; j_gene: TRBJ1-5; CDR3aa: CASMDYSNQPQHF
v_gene: TRBV2; j_gene: TRBJ2-7; CDR3aa: CASLGGRQTYEQYF
v_gene: TRBV7-2; j_gene: TRBJ1-5; CDR3aa: CASSLIQTQPQHF
v_gene: TRBV19; j_gene: TRBJ1-1; CDR3aa: CASSLGTGFGWAFF
v_gene: TRBV7-6; j_gene: TRBJ2-5; CDR3aa: CASSLGTGFRETQYF
v_gene: TRBV2; j_gene: TRBJ2-1; CDR3aa: CASRGTGGPNEQFF
v_gene: TRBV5-4; j_gene: TRBJ2-2; CDR3aa: CASSSKTVNTGELFF
v_gene: TRBV7-9; j_gene: TRBJ1-2; CDR3aa: CASGLGVYGYTF
v_gene: TRBV5-1; j_gene: TRBJ1-2; CDR3aa: CASSLAGQRYGYTF
v_gene: TRBV5-1; j_gene: TRBJ2-5; CDR3aa: CASSLGQATRETQYF
v_gene: TRBV7-2; j_gene: TRBJ2-7; CDR3aa: CASSLTGTVTYEQYF
v_gene: TRBV9; j_gene: TRBJ2-7; CDR3aa: CASSVERAGEFDEQYF
v_gene: TRBV7-9; j_gene: TRBJ2-3; CDR3aa: CASSQGTVIDTQYF
v_gene: TRBV14; j_gene: TRBJ1-1; CDR3aa: CASSQDGIREAFF
v_gene: TRBV7-3; j_gene: TRBJ2-1; CDR3aa: CASSLRPSGSVYNEQFF
v_gene: TRBV9; j_gene: TRBJ1-3; CDR3aa: CASSVEWDSTGNTIYF
v_gene: TRBV15; j_gene: TRBJ2-1; CDR3aa: CATSRGLARLEQFF
v_gene: TRBV12-3/TRBV12-4; j_gene: TRBJ1-2; CDR3aa: CASSFDSYGYTF